The next 13 T cell receptor beta chains were all read from a single sample in a study of T cells in Graves' hyperthyroidism and ophthalmopathy. Authors of the study amplified TCR beta CDR3 regions from RNA transcripts. HTBI primers drove first-round RT-PCR of the TCR CDR3. In TCRdb, the multiplex PCR reads were re-called with MiXCR into one record per CDR3 protein. The sample holds about 360,000 distinct CDR3 sequences, roughly 25% seen once. The sample consisted of blood. These receptor sequences come from a man aged 45-65 years with Graves' hyperthyroidism.

This clonotype was observed a handful of times. The chain joins TRBV19 to TRBJ2-3, with TRBD2 matching 8 bases. CDR1 and CDR2 (germline): LNHDA, SQIVND (reference sequence). The CDR3 totals 16 residues. Trimming at V came to 3 bases and at J to 6 bases, leaving 11 bases not matched to a gene. In DNA form, the CDR3 reads TGTGCCAGTAGTATTGGGACTAGTGGTTTTTCGGATACGCAGTATTTT. Its protein product is CASSIGTSGFSDTQYF.

This clonotype showed up just a few times. The genes are TRBV6-1 and TRBJ2-2, with TRBD2 as a possible D gene (5 bases). Germline CDR1 and CDR2: MNHNS and SASEGT. Trimming took off 8 bases at V and 6 bases at J, with 16 bases between the two ends. This CDR3 region has 14 residues. The CDR3, as DNA: TGTGCCAGCTATCCCCTTCGGGGTGCCGGGGAGCTGTTTTTT. Translation gives CASYPLRGAGELFF.

This clonotype was found many times. The chain uses TRBV3-1 and TRBJ1-1; TRBD1 might be the D (6 bases). The CDR3 consists of 15 residues. Germline-derived CDR1 and CDR2 are LGHDT and YNNKEL (reference sequence). V dropped 4 bases and J dropped 1 base, with 13 bases sitting between them. CDR3: CASSRQTGPNTEAFF. CDR3 sequence (DNA): TGTGCCAGCAGCCGACAGACAGGACCGAACACTGAAGCTTTCTTT.

The sample holds a few counts of this clonotype. This chain uses TRBV11-2 with TRBJ2-1; D may be TRBD1 (5 bases). The CDR3 is made up of 15 amino acids. V was pared by 4 bases and J by 9 bases, with 19 bases between. Germline CDR1 is SGHAT and CDR2 is FQNNGV. The chain's CDR3 is CASSSRRGGTGEQFF. CDR3 DNA: TGTGCCAGCAGCTCACGAAGGGGCGGCACGGGTGAGCAGTTCTTC.

This clonotype turned up a few times. The V call is TRBV12-5, the J call TRBJ2-3; D uncertain. V lost 2 bases and J lost 4, with 4 bases in between. The CDR3 has 12 amino acids. Germline V gene sequence: CDR1 LGHNT, CDR2 FRNRAP. For the CDR3, the DNA is TGTGCTAGTGGTTTGACATCAGATACGCAGTATTTT. This gives the protein CASGLTSDTQYF. The full variable domain, rest sourced from reference TRBV12-5 and TRBJ2-3, is DARVTQTPRHKVTEMGQEVTMRCQPILGHNTVFWYRQTMMQGLELLAYFRNRAPLDDSGMPKDRFSAEMPDATLATLKIQPSEPRDSAVYFCASGLTSDTQYFGPGTRLTVL.

This clonotype was seen a handful of times. This chain joins TRBV20-1 and TRBJ2-7; 8 bases agree with TRBD2. V lost 6 bases to trimming and J lost 3 bases; unmatched junction nucleotides: 10. Germline assignment: CDR1 DFQATT and CDR2 SNEGSKA (reference sequence). This CDR3 has 14 residues. The CDR3 nucleotides read TGCAGTGCCCAAAACGGGACTAGAATCTACGAGCAGTACTTC. Translated: CSAQNGTRIYEQYF.

This clonotype was seen a few times. The CDR3 sequence: CASGPYAGDYNEQFF. CDR3 bases: TGTGCTAGTGGCCCCTATGCGGGAGACTACAATGAGCAGTTCTTC. The rearrangement links TRBV12-5 to TRBJ2-1; 7 nucleotides agree with TRBD2. The CDR3 has 15 residues. CDR1 and CDR2 (germline): LGHNT, FRNRAP. The trim removed 6 bases at V and 3 bases at J, leaving 8 bases unmatched.

This clonotype was counted at least ten times. CDR3 in DNA: TGTGCCAGCAGCTGGACCGACGAGCAGTACTTC. Translating it yields CASSWTDEQYF. The V gene is TRBV11-2, the J gene TRBJ2-7; D uncertain. The CDR3 contains 11 residues. Trimming shortened V by 4 bases and J by 5 bases, and 6 bases separated the two germline ends. The V gene's germline CDR1 is SGHAT and CDR2 FQNNGV.

This CDR3 reads CSVPSVNTDTQYF. The CDR3 region has the DNA TGCAGTGTGCCTAGCGTAAACACAGATACGCAGTATTTT. The V call is TRBV20-1, the J call TRBJ2-3; TRBD2 is a possible D gene (6 bases). The V and J ends lost 7 bases and 2 bases respectively, with 13 bases between them. Germline V gives CDR1 DFQATT, CDR2 SNEGSKA (reference sequence). This CDR3 region has 13 residues.

V is TRBV9 and J is TRBJ2-7; TRBD1 agrees at 10 bases. Germline lookup yields CDR1 SGDLS and CDR2 YYNGEE. The CDR3 covers 15 residues. V trimming: 4 bases; J trimming: 7 bases; junction bases outside the gene matches: 11. The chain's CDR3 is CASSRSSGQGREQYF. As DNA, the CDR3 is TGTGCCAGCAGCCGATCCTCGGGACAGGGGAGGGAGCAGTACTTC.

The table lists this clonotype with a few counts. The chain links TRBV18 to TRBJ2-5; D remains unclear. V dropped 0 bases and J dropped 2 bases, with 7 bases sitting between them. The CDR3 contains 14 residues. The germline V gene has CDR1 KGHSH and CDR2 LQKENI. The CDR3 DNA follows: TGTGCCAGCTCACCACCCTCCCAGCAAGAGACCCAGTACTTC. As protein: CASSPPSQQETQYF.

The chain has TRBV7-6 and TRBJ2-3; 8 bases fit TRBD2. The germline CDR1 and CDR2 sequences are SGHVS and FNYEAQ. The CDR3 totals 15 residues. J gave up 4 bases and V 2 bases, and 5 bases lay outside the gene matches. In DNA, the CDR3 is TGTGCCAGCAGCTTAACCACGGGAGGGGCAGATACGCAGTATTTT. It encodes CASSLTTGGADTQYF.

There are a few counts of this clonotype. This chain connects TRBV9 to TRBJ2-7; TRBD1 or TRBD2 may be the D gene (5 bases each). CDR3 length: 16 amino acids. CDR1 SGDLS and CDR2 YYNGEE come from the germline V gene. V lost 3 bases and J 0 bases, leaving 16 bases between the germline ends. The CDR3 is CASSARGDRFSYEQYF. CDR3 nucleotides: TGTGCCAGCAGCGCGCGAGGGGACCGTTTCTCCTACGAGCAGTACTTC.